The 12 T cell receptor beta chains below were found in one sample sequenced in a study of T cell changes during pregnancy in multiple sclerosis. The data were produced by immunoSEQ multiplex PCR, yet TCRdb's version contains in-frame clones alone and is incomplete. The sample comprises about 40,000 clones, 88% of which are singletons, and over 4% rests with the top ten. The source material was peripheral blood, sampled in the first trimester of pregnancy. These receptors originate from a female donor in good health, enrolled as a control in a pregnancy study.

CDR3 DNA sequence: TGCGCCAGCAGCACCGGGACAGCTACAACTAATGAAAAACTGTTTTTT. It is translated as CASSTGTATTNEKLFF. The chain couples TRBV5-1 to TRBJ1-4, with 7 bases matching TRBD1. The CDR3 length is 16 residues. From germline, CDR1 is SGHRS and CDR2 YFSETQ. J was trimmed by 0 bases and V by 4 bases; bases with no gene match: 6.

The chain carries TRBV5-4 and TRBJ2-7; possible D gene TRBD2, 7 bases. With 0 bases removed from V and 0 bases from J, the gap between germline ends came to 22 bases. This CDR3 contains 19 residues. Germline assignment: CDR1 SGHNT and CDR2 YYREEE (reference sequence). CDR3 sequence (DNA): TGTGCCAGCAGCTTGGGGCCAAGAATAAGCGGGACAAGCTCCTACGAGCAGTACTTC. As protein: CASSLGPRISGTSSYEQYF.

In its sample, this clone was seen a few times. This sequence joins TRBV2 and TRBJ2-4; 8 nucleotides line up with TRBD2. Germline CDR1 SNHLY, CDR2 FYNNEI. Losses at the gene ends were 4 bases for V and 0 bases for J; bases not matched to a gene: 5. This CDR3 is 16 amino acids long. CDR3 DNA: TGTGCCAGCAGTGTCATAGCGGGACTAGCCAAAAACATTCAGTACTTC. This gives the protein CASSVIAGLAKNIQYF.

This chain uses TRBV5-1 with TRBJ2-5; 7 bases fit TRBD1. The CDR3 has 16 residues. The germline V gene has CDR1 SGHRS and CDR2 YFSETQ. Unmatched junction bases numbered 7, after V lost 0 bases and J lost 2 bases. CDR3 residues: CASSLVVGGPQETQYF. As DNA, the CDR3 is TGCGCCAGCAGCTTGGTAGTAGGGGGCCCTCAAGAGACCCAGTACTTC. Variable domain in full (rest from reference TRBV5-1 and TRBJ2-5): KAGVTQTPRYLIKTRGQQVTLSCSPISGHRSVSWYQQTPGQGLQFLFEYFSETQRNKGNFPGRFSGRQFSNSRSEMNVSTLELGDSALYLCASSLVVGGPQETQYFGPGTRLLVL.

This clone was seen only a few times. This chain links TRBV18 with TRBJ1-1, with TRBD1 matching 8 bases. The CDR3 has 15 residues. The V gene's germline CDR1 is KGHSH and CDR2 LQKENI. The V gene end was trimmed by 4 bases and the J gene end by 2 bases; junction bases not matched to a gene: 6. DNA for the CDR3: TGTGCCAGCTCACAAGACAGGGGACCAAACACTGAAGCTTTCTTT. Amino acids: CASSQDRGPNTEAFF.

This rearrangement joins TRBV4-1 to TRBJ2-3; D remains unclear. CDR1 MGHRA and CDR2 YSYEKL come from the germline V gene. This CDR3 contains 13 residues. The V and J ends lost 4 bases and 2 bases respectively, with 7 bases between them. The DNA for the CDR3 is TGCGCCAGCAGCCTGGGCCTCACAGATACGCAGTATTTT. Amino acids: CASSLGLTDTQYF.

This clone turned up a few times. J is TRBJ1-1 and V is TRBV9; D ambiguous. Deletions cut 1 base from V and 1 base from J, with 8 bases between. There are 14 residues in the CDR3. Germline V gene data show CDR1 as SGDLS and CDR2 as YYNGEE. CDR3 nucleotide sequence: TGTGCCAGCAGCGTACTCGCCGGGAACACTGAAGCTTTCTTT. This translates into CASSVLAGNTEAFF.

This clone came up once. The chain links TRBV5-6 to TRBJ1-5; 8 positions agree with TRBD1. The V gene's germline CDR1 is SGHDT and CDR2 YYEEEE. V shed 4 bases, J shed 4 bases, and the junction held 10 bases outside the gene matches. The CDR3 spans 16 residues. The CDR3 DNA follows: TGTGCCAGCAGCAAAAGGGACAGGTCCTTGAATCAGCCCCAGCATTTT. Translating it yields CASSKRDRSLNQPQHF.

V and J are TRBV13 and TRBJ1-2, with D maybe TRBD1 (6 bases). The CDR3 totals 16 residues. CDR1 and CDR2 from the germline V gene are PRHDT and FYEKMQ (reference sequence). V lost 0 bases and J 4 bases, leaving 15 bases between the germline ends. The CDR3 loop reads CASSLGGGAGVYGYTF. CDR3 nucleotide sequence: TGTGCCAGCAGCTTAGGGGGTGGGGCAGGGGTCTATGGCTACACCTTC.

The chain has TRBV6-1 and TRBJ1-1; TRBD1 matches at 8 bases. This CDR3 contains 16 residues. Germline V gene lookup returns CDR1 MNHNS and CDR2 SASEGT. The ends lost 0 bases at V and 1 base at J; junction bases unmatched: 4. The CDR3 nucleotides are TGTGCCAGCAGTGAAGCATCCGGGACAGGGAACACTGAAGCTTTCTTT. Its translation: CASSEASGTGNTEAFF.

This chain uses TRBV7-2 with TRBJ1-2, with D possibly TRBD1 on 6 matching bases. This CDR3 region has 13 residues. Trimming took 4 bases from V and 4 from J, leaving 10 bases between them. CDR1 is SGHTA, CDR2 FQGNSA, per germline. CDR3 sequence reads: CASSSTGSYGYTF. CDR3 nucleotides: TGTGCCAGCAGCTCTACAGGGAGCTATGGCTACACCTTC.

The chain carries TRBV28 and TRBJ1-6; 9 bases map to TRBD1. The V segment lost 4 bases and the J segment 1 base; nucleotides outside the gene matches: 5. Germline CDR1 and CDR2: MDHEN and SYDVKM. CDR3 length: 17 amino acids. The CDR3 spells CASSSPGQGSYNSPLHF. The CDR3 DNA sequence: TGTGCCAGCAGTTCGCCGGGACAGGGATCCTATAATTCACCCCTCCACTTT.